The 14 T cell receptor beta chains given below trace back to one sample, sequenced in a study of T cells in tuberculosis. Produced via immunoSEQ multiplex PCR; TCRdb's table is partial and in-frame only. Here the sample spans some 49,000 clones, 90% to 95% being singletons. Regarding time point: new active TB diagnosis, blood taken before or within 7 days of starting treatment. The sequencing used PBMCs, collected at tuberculosis diagnosis. The receptor source for this set is an adult with tuberculosis.

This chain uses TRBV27 with TRBJ2-4, with TRBD2 identical over 7 bases. The germline V gene has CDR1 MNHEY and CDR2 SMNVEV (reference sequence). The V segment lost 2 bases and the J segment 4 bases; nucleotides outside the gene matches: 11. The CDR3 runs to 17 residues. The CDR3 DNA reads TGTGCCAGCAGTTTAAGCCTCCCCCTAGCGGATAAAAACATTCAGTACTTC. It specifies CASSLSLPLADKNIQYF.

This sequence joins TRBV30 and TRBJ2-2, with 9 bases matching TRBD1. The germline gives CDR1 GTSNPN, CDR2 SVGIG (reference sequence). The ends lost 3 bases at V and 5 bases at J; junction bases unmatched: 4. The CDR3 has 14 amino acids. The CDR3 spells CAWRHDRGTGELFF. DNA for the CDR3: TGTGCCTGGAGACATGACAGGGGGACCGGGGAGCTGTTTTTT.

This chain links TRBV4-3 with TRBJ2-1; weak D call: TRBD2 (5 bases). The CDR3 has 14 residues. V lost 2 bases and J lost 6, with 11 bases in between. The germline gives CDR1 LGHNA, CDR2 YSLEER. Here the CDR3 DNA reads TGCGCCAGCAGCCAATTGAGGGTGGGCAATGAGCAGTTCTTC. Protein product: CASSQLRVGNEQFF.

The chain carries TRBV27 and TRBJ1-5, with D perhaps TRBD1 (6 bases). This CDR3 is built from 17 residues. Trimming removed 7 bases at V and 5 bases at J, with 24 bases between. Germline CDR1 reads MNHEY; CDR2 reads SMNVEV (reference sequence). The CDR3 is CASNPNSSSQGDQPQHF. The CDR3 DNA is TGTGCCAGCAACCCGAACAGTTCATCACAGGGCGATCAGCCCCAGCATTTT.

V and J are TRBV6-5 and TRBJ2-2, with D hard to call. This CDR3 is 15 amino acids long. The germline V and J ends were trimmed by 0 bases and 1 base, with 6 bases remaining between them. Germline CDR1 is MNHEY and CDR2 is SVGAGI. The CDR3 protein is CASSYSRGNTGELFF. The CDR3 nucleotides read TGTGCCAGCAGTTACTCGAGAGGGAACACCGGGGAGCTGTTTTTT.

The J gene is TRBJ2-1, the V gene TRBV7-8; 14 positions match TRBD2. This CDR3 has 21 amino acids. The V gene end was trimmed by 1 base and the J gene end by 0 bases; junction bases not matched to a gene: 11. Germline V gene lookup returns CDR1 SGHVS and CDR2 FQNEAQ. CDR3 DNA sequence: TGTGCCAGCAGCTTAGGGATGGGACTAGCGGGAGCCCCGAGCTCCTACAATGAGCAGTTCTTC. Translating gives CASSLGMGLAGAPSSYNEQFF. The variable domain in full, completed from reference TRBV7-8 and TRBJ2-1, reads GAGVSQSPRYKVAKRGQDVALRCDPISGHVSLFWYQQALGQGPEFLTYFQNEAQLDKSGLPSDRFFAERPEGSVSTLKIQRTQQEDSAVYLCASSLGMGLAGAPSSYNEQFFGPGTRLTVL.

The rearrangement uses TRBV5-6 and TRBJ2-6, with a tentative D call TRBD1 (6 bases). The CDR3 is made up of 17 amino acids. CDR1 SGHDT and CDR2 YYEEEE come from the germline V gene. The ends were cut back, 4 bases at V and 0 bases at J, with 14 bases in the middle. CDR3 loop: CASSQGQRRSGANVLTF. The CDR3 DNA reads TGTGCCAGCAGCCAAGGACAGAGACGCTCTGGGGCCAACGTCCTGACTTTC.

The gene calls are TRBV5-1 and TRBJ2-2, with D tentatively TRBD1 (5 bases). This CDR3 is built from 16 residues. V dropped 4 bases and J dropped 0 bases, with 13 bases sitting between them. The germline gives CDR1 SGHRS, CDR2 YFSETQ. CDR3 region: CASSLSGHANTGELFF. CDR3 nucleotide sequence: TGCGCCAGCAGCCTATCCGGACACGCGAACACCGGGGAGCTGTTTTTT.

CDR3 DNA sequence: TGTGCCAGTAGTATAGATAGTCGGGAGACCCAGTACTTC. Residues: CASSIDSRETQYF. The chain joins TRBV19 to TRBJ2-5, with D unclear. Trimming took 0 bases from V and 5 from J, leaving 7 bases between them. Germline CDR1 LNHDA, CDR2 SQIVND (reference sequence). There are 13 residues in the CDR3.

This clone is a singleton in its sample. The chain recombines TRBV27 with TRBJ2-3; TRBD2 might be the D (5 bases). V shed 7 bases and J shed 4 bases, with 15 bases lying between them. This CDR3 has 14 residues. CDR1 is MNHEY and CDR2 is SMNVEV in the germline V gene (reference sequence). The CDR3 DNA sequence: TGTGCCAGCACCCCTATCGGGGATCCAGATACGCAGTATTTT. This codes for CASTPIGDPDTQYF.

This rearrangement joins TRBV20-1 to TRBJ2-1; perhaps TRBD2 as D (5 bases). This CDR3 contains 11 residues. Trimming shortened V by 7 bases and J by 7 bases, and 11 bases separated the two germline ends. Per germline, CDR1 DFQATT and CDR2 SNEGSKA (reference sequence). CDR3 coding DNA: TGCAGTGGACGGGAATTGAATGAGCAGTTCTTC. The encoded protein is CSGRELNEQFF.

J is TRBJ2-1 and V is TRBV7-5; TRBD1, as called in the table, went unchecked against the DNA. TRBV7-5 corresponds to a pseudogene. This CDR3 is 16 amino acids long. CDR3 sequence (DNA): TGTGCCAGAAGCTTCCACGGCAGGGGTCCTCACAATGAGCAGTTCTTC. It translates to CARSFHGRGPHNEQFF.

The chain has TRBV11-2 and TRBJ2-1, with 7 bases identical to TRBD2. This CDR3 is built from 15 residues. Germline assignment: CDR1 SGHAT and CDR2 FQNNGV. V lost 4 bases, J lost 6 bases, and 9 bases stayed unmatched. CDR3 DNA: TGTGCCAGCAGCTCGACTCCGGGAGGACGCAATGAGCAGTTCTTC. It specifies CASSSTPGGRNEQFF.

The chain carries TRBV9 and TRBJ1-2; TRBD1 matches 9 bases. Trimming took 0 bases from V and 0 from J; bases not matched to a gene: 3. The CDR3 has 16 amino acids. Looked up from germline, CDR1 is SGDLS and CDR2 is YYNGEE. As DNA, the CDR3 is TGTGCCAGCAGCGTAGGGTGGACAGGGGCTAACTATGGCTACACCTTC. This codes for CASSVGWTGANYGYTF. The full variable domain, in which reference TRBV9 and TRBJ1-2 provide the parts outside the CDR3, is DSGVTQTPKHLITATGQRVTLRCSPRSGDLSVYWYQQSLDQGLQFLIQYYNGEERAKGNILERFSAQQFPDLHSELNLSSLELGDSALYFCASSVGWTGANYGYTFGSGTRLTVV.